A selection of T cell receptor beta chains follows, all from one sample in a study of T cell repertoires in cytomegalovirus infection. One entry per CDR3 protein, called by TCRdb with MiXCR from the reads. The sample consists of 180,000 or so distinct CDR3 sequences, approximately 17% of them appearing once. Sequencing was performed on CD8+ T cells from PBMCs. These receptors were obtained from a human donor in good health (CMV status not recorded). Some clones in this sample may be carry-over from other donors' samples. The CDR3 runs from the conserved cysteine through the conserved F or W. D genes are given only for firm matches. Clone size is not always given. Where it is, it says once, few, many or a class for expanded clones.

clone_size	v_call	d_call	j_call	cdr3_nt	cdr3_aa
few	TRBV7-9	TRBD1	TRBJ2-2	TGTGCCAGCAGCCAGGACAGGTCGAACACCGGGGAGCTGTTTTTT	CASSQDRSNTGELFF
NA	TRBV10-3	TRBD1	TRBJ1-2	TGTGCCATCAGTGATGACAGGGCCAACTATGGCTACACCTTC	CAISDDRANYGYTF
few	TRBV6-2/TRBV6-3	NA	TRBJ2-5	TGTGCCAGCAGTTACCTAGAAGAGACCCAGTACTTC	CASSYLEETQYF
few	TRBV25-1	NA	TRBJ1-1	TGTGCCAGCAGTGACGGTCTGGAGGTGAACACTGAAGCTTTCTTT	CASSDGLEVNTEAFF
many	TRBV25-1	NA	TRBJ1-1	TGTGCCAGCAGTGAAGGCGGGGGTACTGAAGCTTTCTTT	CASSEGGGTEAFF
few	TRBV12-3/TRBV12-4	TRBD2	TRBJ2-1	TGTGCCAGCAGCCCGCGGGGGGTCTTTGACAATGAGCAGTTCTTC	CASSPRGVFDNEQFF
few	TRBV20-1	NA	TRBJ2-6	TGCAGTGCTAGACCTACACAGGGATCTGGGGCCAACGTCCTGACTTTC	CSARPTQGSGANVLTF
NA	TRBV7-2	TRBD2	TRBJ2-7	TGTGCCAGCAGCCCTGTGAGCGGGGGGGCAGGTTACGAGCAGTACTTC	CASSPVSGGAGYEQYF
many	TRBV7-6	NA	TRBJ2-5	TGTGCCAGCAGCTTAGCGGACAGGTCCGGGGGAGAGACCCAGTACTTC	CASSLADRSGGETQYF
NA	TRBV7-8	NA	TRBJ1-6	TGTGCCAGCAGCTTCCTGGGTCCCCTGGCTTCTAATTCACCCCTCCACTTT	CASSFLGPLASNSPLHF
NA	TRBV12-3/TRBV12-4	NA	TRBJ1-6	TGTGCCAGCAGCCTCCCTGGACCCCTCCACTTT	CASSLPGPLHF
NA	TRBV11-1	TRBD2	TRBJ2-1	TGTGCCAGCAGCCCGGGACTACAGGAGCAGTTCTTC	CASSPGLQEQFF
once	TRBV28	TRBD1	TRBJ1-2	TGTGCCAGCAGTTTTAGAGCGGGACAGGGTCCCGATGGCTACACCTTC	CASSFRAGQGPDGYTF
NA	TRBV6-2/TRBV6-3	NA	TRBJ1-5	TGTGCCAGCAGCGGAGGACAGACCAGCCCGCTCTACAATCAGCCCCAGCATTTT	CASSGGQTSPLYNQPQHF
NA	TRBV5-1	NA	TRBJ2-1	TGCGCCAGCAGCCTGACGTCGACAGGGAGGCTTGAGCAGTTCTTC	CASSLTSTGRLEQFF
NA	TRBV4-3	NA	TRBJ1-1	TGCGCCAGCAGCCAAGATTCGTGGACTGAAGCTTTCTTT	CASSQDSWTEAFF
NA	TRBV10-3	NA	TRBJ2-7	TGTGCCATCAGGGCCGGGGGGCTAACCTACGAGCAGTACTTC	CAIRAGGLTYEQYF
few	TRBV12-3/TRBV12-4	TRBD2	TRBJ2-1	TGTGCCAGCAGGGCCGGGACTAGCGGGGTGGCGTACAATGAGCAGTTCTTC	CASRAGTSGVAYNEQFF
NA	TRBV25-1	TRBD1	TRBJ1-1	TGTGCCAGCGCCGAAAGACAGGGCCAAGCTTTCTTT	CASAERQGQAFF
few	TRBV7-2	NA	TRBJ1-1	TGTGCCGACAGCCCTAGAAGCACTGAAGCTTTCTTT	CADSPRSTEAFF
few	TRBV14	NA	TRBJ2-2	TGTGCCAGCAGCCGGACCCCACCGGGAACATGGATCGGGGAGCTGTTTTTT	CASSRTPPGTWIGELFF
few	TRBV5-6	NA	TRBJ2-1	TGTGCCAGCAGAGGTCCAGTTAACAATGAGCAGTTCTTC	CASRGPVNNEQFF
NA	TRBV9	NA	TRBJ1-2	TGTGCCAGCAGCGGCACCGAGGCTAACTATGGCTACACCTTC	CASSGTEANYGYTF
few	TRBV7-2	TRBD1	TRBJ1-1	TGTGCCAGCAGCCATAATTCCTTTGGGACAGGGATTGAAGCTTTCTTT	CASSHNSFGTGIEAFF
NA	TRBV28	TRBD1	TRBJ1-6	TGTGCCAGCAGTTTATGGGCAGGGGGCGCGGGATCACCCCTCCACTTT	CASSLWAGGAGSPLHF
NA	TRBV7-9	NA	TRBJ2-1	TGTGCCAGCAGCTTAGCTAGCAACAACAATGAGCAGTTCTTC	CASSLASNNNEQFF
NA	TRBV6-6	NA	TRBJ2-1	TGTGCCAGCAGTGGACAGAGCTCCTACAATGAGCAGTTCTTC	CASSGQSSYNEQFF
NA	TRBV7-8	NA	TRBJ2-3	TGTGCCAGCAGCTTAGACGGCAAGTTGGGAGATACGCAGTATTTT	CASSLDGKLGDTQYF
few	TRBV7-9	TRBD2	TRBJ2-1	TGTGCCAGCAGCTTAGAGGGACTAGCTAATGAGCAGTTCTTC	CASSLEGLANEQFF
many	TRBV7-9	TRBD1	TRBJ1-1	TGTGCCAGCAGCTTAGGACAGGGGGACACTGAAGCTTTCTTT	CASSLGQGDTEAFF
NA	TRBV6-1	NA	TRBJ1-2	TGTGCCAGCAGGCCCCTGGGGACACCCTCGAACGGCTACACCTTC	CASRPLGTPSNGYTF